The 5 T cell receptor beta chains below were found in one sample sequenced in a study of T cells after yellow fever vaccination. TCRdb independently ran MiXCR on the 5' RACE reads; one entry per CDR3 protein. The data contain more than 95,000 distinct CDR3 sequences, more than 6.5% of them seen just once; the ten biggest clones take up 2% to 3%. The source material was CD4+ T cells sorted from PBMCs, sampled 10 days after the first yellow fever vaccination. The receptors originated from a man aged 18 to 30 who received the YFV17D yellow fever vaccine.

This clonotype was seen repeatedly, ten times or more. V is TRBV10-3 and J is TRBJ2-1; TRBD2 matches 8 bases. The CDR3 spans 13 residues. V lost 10 bases, J lost 4 bases, and 6 bases stayed unmatched. Germline CDR1 reads ENHRY; CDR2 reads SYGVKD. The DNA of the CDR3 is TGTGCCACCACCGGGACTAGGTACAATGAGCAGTTCTTC. Translated, it gives CATTGTRYNEQFF.

This clonotype was detected many times. The chain combines TRBV5-1 with TRBJ1-2, with TRBD1 as a possible D gene (6 bases). CDR3 length equals 15 residues. The V gene lost 4 bases and the J gene lost 8 bases, with 21 bases spanning the gap. Germline V lookup: CDR1 SGHRS, CDR2 YFSETQ. CDR3 sequence (DNA): TGCGCCAGCAGCCGTCTGGAGGGGGGATGGATCGGCTACACCTTC. The encoded protein is CASSRLEGGWIGYTF. The whole variable domain, filled in from reference TRBV5-1 and TRBJ1-2, reads KAGVTQTPRYLIKTRGQQVTLSCSPISGHRSVSWYQQTPGQGLQFLFEYFSETQRNKGNFPGRFSGRQFSNSRSEMNVSTLELGDSALYLCASSRLEGGWIGYTFGSGTRLTVV.

The table lists this clonotype with a few counts. This chain joins TRBV5-1 and TRBJ2-7; TRBD1 matches 7 bases. Germline CDR1 reads SGHRS; CDR2 reads YFSETQ. This CDR3 is built from 14 residues. V shed 0 bases, J shed 1 base, and the junction held 1 base outside the gene matches. DNA for the CDR3: TGCGCCAGCAGCTTGGGGGACAGTTCCTACGAGCAGTACTTC. Protein product: CASSLGDSSYEQYF.

In its sample, this clonotype was seen many times. The rearrangement uses TRBV7-2 and TRBJ1-5; TRBD1 is a possible D gene (5 bases). With 5 bases removed from V and 1 base from J, the gap between germline ends came to 12 bases. Germline CDR1 is SGHTA and CDR2 is FQGNSA. The CDR3 extends over 15 amino acids. CDR3 loop: CASSTRWDSNQPQHF. The CDR3 DNA reads TGTGCCAGCAGCACCCGTTGGGACAGCAATCAGCCCCAGCATTTT.

This clonotype has ten or more counts. The chain carries TRBV6-1 and TRBJ1-2; D not resolved. V was pared by 6 bases and J by 6 bases, with 20 bases between. The CDR3 is 15 amino acids. The germline V gene has CDR1 MNHNS and CDR2 SASEGT. The DNA of the CDR3 is TGTGCCAGCAGAAAGGGTAGGGTCCTGGGAAATGGCTACACCTTC. Protein product: CASRKGRVLGNGYTF.